The 15 T cell receptor beta chains reported below all come from one sample, sequenced in a study of cytomegalovirus exposure and HLA in healthy donors. The PCR was carried out with 60 Vbeta primers and 13 Jbeta primers. The protocol was immunoSEQ multiplex PCR, while the TCRdb copy is restricted to in-frame clones and leaves out a portion. In all, the sample yields around 50,000 clones. The sequencing sample was made of PBMCs. The receptors shown here come from a male donor in good health and CMV-seronegative.

The chain combines TRBV9 with TRBJ1-1, with D uncertain. The CDR3 consists of 15 residues. Germline loops: CDR1 SGDLS, CDR2 YYNGEE. V shed 0 bases and J shed 0 bases, with 9 bases lying between them. CDR3 in DNA: TGTGCCAGCAGCGTAGACCTGAGCATGAACACTGAAGCTTTCTTT. It is translated as CASSVDLSMNTEAFF.

V is TRBV29-1 and J is TRBJ1-1, with TRBD1 matching over 8 bases. The junction had 0 bases not matched to a gene; V was cut back by 4 bases and J by 5 bases. The CDR3 extends over 11 amino acids. Germline V CDR1 and CDR2: SQVTM, ANQGSEA. The CDR3 DNA is TGCAGCGTTGGGGACAGGACTGAAGCTTTCTTT. Translating gives CSVGDRTEAFF.

The gene calls are TRBV6-6 and TRBJ2-7; 8 positions match TRBD1. This CDR3 has 12 amino acids. The V segment lost 5 bases and the J segment 3 bases; nucleotides outside the gene matches: 0. Germline values: CDR1 MNHNY, CDR2 SVGAGI (reference sequence). The CDR3 sequence: CASSTGGYEQYF. CDR3 sequence (DNA): TGTGCCAGCAGTACAGGGGGCTACGAGCAGTACTTC.

The J gene is TRBJ1-2, the V gene TRBV28; D might be TRBD1 (5 bases). Germline V gene data show CDR1 as MDHEN and CDR2 as SYDVKM. V was trimmed by 2 bases and J by 4 bases, leaving 14 bases between them. CDR3 length: 15 residues. The CDR3 coding sequence is TGTGCCAGCAGTTTAGGCAGGGCTTCGGGCTATGGCTACACCTTC. It translates to CASSLGRASGYGYTF.

CDR3 residues: CATNKGGTQPQHF. The CDR3 bases are TGTGCCACCAATAAGGGGGGGACTCAGCCCCAGCATTTT. The V and J genes are TRBV2 and TRBJ1-5; TRBD1 is a possible D gene (6 bases). Germline V gene lookup returns CDR1 SNHLY and CDR2 FYNNEI. CDR3 size: 13 residues. V lost 10 bases to trimming and J lost 6 bases, with 16 bases between them.

The chain combines TRBV6-5 with TRBJ1-2; D call uncertain. The CDR3 loop spans 14 amino acids. V gave up 2 bases and J gave up 4 bases, with 11 bases separating them. Germline V CDR1 and CDR2: MNHEY, SVGAGI. The chain's CDR3 is CASSYGGSSYGYTF. The CDR3 DNA reads as TGTGCCAGCAGTTACGGCGGATCTTCCTATGGCTACACCTTC.

V usage is TRBV7-9 and J usage is TRBJ2-5; the D is unclear. The CDR3 loop spans 14 amino acids. In germline, CDR1 is SEHNR, CDR2 FQNEAQ (reference sequence). V lost 5 bases, J lost 0 bases, and 10 bases lay in between. CDR3 in DNA: TGTGCCAGCAGCGCCGACAAGTACCAAGAGACCCAGTACTTC. Residues: CASSADKYQETQYF.

The chain carries TRBV30 and TRBJ1-2, with 9 bases identical to TRBD1. The CDR3 runs to 13 residues. Germline lookup yields CDR1 GTSNPN and CDR2 SVGIG (reference sequence). V shed 5 bases, J shed 7 bases, and the junction held 8 bases outside the gene matches. Here the CDR3 DNA reads TGTGCCTGGGTTGGGTGGGACAGGGTTGGCTACACCTTC. It specifies CAWVGWDRVGYTF.

J is TRBJ2-7 and V is TRBV6-1; D is perhaps TRBD1 (6 bases). Trimming stripped 8 bases from V and 5 bases from J, with 16 bases between. The CDR3 extends over 13 amino acids. CDR1 and CDR2 (germline): MNHNS, SASEGT. CDR3 coding DNA: TGTGCCAGCTCGCAAACAGGGTACCACGAGCAGTACTTC. Protein: CASSQTGYHEQYF.

The V gene is TRBV5-1, the J gene TRBJ1-1, with D tentatively TRBD1 (5 bases). Germline CDR1 SGHRS, CDR2 YFSETQ. Trimming stripped 0 bases from V and 1 base from J, with 7 bases between. This CDR3 has 14 residues. The CDR3 DNA reads as TGCGCCAGCAGCTTGGGACAGAGGAACACTGAAGCTTTCTTT. Its protein product is CASSLGQRNTEAFF.

The V call is TRBV14, the J call TRBJ1-6, with 10 bases that match TRBD1. The CDR3 is 16 residues long. Per the germline V gene, CDR1 is SGHDN and CDR2 is FVKESK. V trimming: 0 bases; J trimming: 7 bases; junction bases outside the gene matches: 3. This CDR3 is CASSQDWTGGNSPLHF. CDR3 coding DNA: TGTGCCAGCAGCCAAGATTGGACAGGGGGGAATTCACCCCTCCACTTT.

The chain couples TRBV5-6 to TRBJ1-6; no reliable D call. The CDR3 is 13 residues long. V lost 2 bases and J 9 bases, leaving 9 bases between the germline ends. In germline, CDR1 is SGHDT, CDR2 YYEEEE. The CDR3 DNA is TGTGCCAGCAGCTTCCCGGGAGGTTCACCCCTCCACTTT. It translates to CASSFPGGSPLHF.

Written as DNA, the CDR3 is TGTGCCAGCAGCGTAGACCCTGCGGGAGACACAGATACGCAGTATTTT. It encodes CASSVDPAGDTDTQYF. The rearrangement joins TRBV9 to TRBJ2-3; 7 nucleotides line up with TRBD2. CDR3 length: 16 residues. CDR1 and CDR2 from the germline V gene are SGDLS and YYNGEE. V shed 0 bases, J shed 2 bases, and the junction held 6 bases outside the gene matches.

This chain uses TRBV4-3 with TRBJ2-1, with D tentatively TRBD2 (5 bases). Deletions cut 2 bases from V and 3 bases from J, with 14 bases between. The CDR3 has 16 amino acids. Germline values: CDR1 LGHNA, CDR2 YSLEER. Here the CDR3 reads CASSQSLAGYYNEQFF. CDR3 DNA: TGCGCCAGCAGCCAATCTCTAGCCGGGTACTACAATGAGCAGTTCTTC.

The chain is built from TRBV6-6 and TRBJ2-7; 7 bases match TRBD2. The V gene end was trimmed by 7 bases and the J gene end by 5 bases; junction bases not matched to a gene: 5. Germline V CDR1 and CDR2: MNHNY, SVGAGI (reference sequence). CDR3 length: 12 residues. The DNA for the CDR3 is TGTGCCAGCATCAACCGGGGGGACGAGCAGTACTTC. It translates to CASINRGDEQYF.